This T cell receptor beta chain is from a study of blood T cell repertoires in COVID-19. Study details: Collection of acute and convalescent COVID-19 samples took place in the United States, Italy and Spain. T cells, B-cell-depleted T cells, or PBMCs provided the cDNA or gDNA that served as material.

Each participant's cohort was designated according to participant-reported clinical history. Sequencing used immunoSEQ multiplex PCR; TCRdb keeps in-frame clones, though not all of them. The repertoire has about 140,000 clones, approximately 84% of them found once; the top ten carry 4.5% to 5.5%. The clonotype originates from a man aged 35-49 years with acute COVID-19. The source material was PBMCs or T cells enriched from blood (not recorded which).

CDR3: CSVRSKETQYF. The DNA of the CDR3 is TGCAGTGTTCGGTCGAAAGAGACCCAGTACTTC. The chain couples TRBV20-1 to TRBJ2-5, with unresolved D. Germline V gene sequence: CDR1 DFQATT, CDR2 SNEGSKA (reference sequence). V was clipped by 7 bases and J by 3 bases, with 9 bases between them. CDR3 length equals 11 residues.